One sample yielded the 24 T cell receptor beta chains listed below, sequenced in a study of cytomegalovirus exposure and HLA in healthy donors. Researchers ran the PCR with 60 Vbeta and 13 Jbeta primers. Generated by immunoSEQ multiplex PCR, the TCRdb table keeps only in-frame clones and is missing some. The sample has approximately 190,000 clones; 81% are singletons. Sequenced: PBMCs. All receptors come from a middle-aged man in good health and CMV-seropositive.

This clone was picked up one time. The CDR3 loop reads CATSRATGGTGELFF. As DNA, the CDR3 is TGTGCCACCAGCAGAGCTACAGGGGGCACCGGGGAGCTGTTTTTT. This chain connects TRBV15 to TRBJ2-2; 8 bases agree with TRBD1. Unmatched junction bases numbered 2, after V lost 1 base and J lost 4 bases. This CDR3 is 15 amino acids long. Germline V gives CDR1 LNHNV, CDR2 YYDKDF (reference sequence).

The CDR3 loop is CASSESGAYEQYF. CDR3 DNA sequence: TGTGCCAGCAGTGAATCAGGGGCCTACGAGCAGTACTTC. The V and J genes are TRBV6-1 and TRBJ2-7; possibly TRBD1 for D (6 bases). The CDR3 is made up of 13 amino acids. Trimming pared 2 bases from V and 2 bases from J, leaving 7 bases between. Germline CDR1 is MNHNS and CDR2 is SASEGT.

CDR3 bases: TGTGCCAGCAGCGTGGGACTAGCGGGCTGGACAGATACGCAGTATTTT. Its protein product is CASSVGLAGWTDTQYF. The rearrangement uses TRBV9 and TRBJ2-3; 12 positions agree with TRBD2. The CDR3 loop spans 16 amino acids. Germline CDR1 SGDLS, CDR2 YYNGEE. J lost 3 bases, V lost 2 bases, and 4 bases had no gene match. Combining the CDR3 with reference TRBV9 and TRBJ2-3 gives the whole variable domain DSGVTQTPKHLITATGQRVTLRCSPRSGDLSVYWYQQSLDQGLQFLIQYYNGEERAKGNILERFSAQQFPDLHSELNLSSLELGDSALYFCASSVGLAGWTDTQYFGPGTRLTVL.

The chain carries TRBV9 and TRBJ2-5, with D possibly TRBD2 on 6 matching bases. The CDR3 has 14 amino acids. Germline values: CDR1 SGDLS, CDR2 YYNGEE. Trimming took off 2 bases at V and 1 base at J, with 9 bases between the two ends. CDR3 in DNA: TGTGCCAGCAGCGTGGGGGGAGTCCAAGAGACCCAGTACTTC. It is translated as CASSVGGVQETQYF.

The chain is built from TRBV6-5 and TRBJ1-2, with D perhaps TRBD1 (5 bases). The CDR3 contains 14 residues. Germline V gene sequence: CDR1 MNHEY, CDR2 SVGAGI. Trimming removed 5 bases at V and 6 bases at J, with 16 bases between. CDR3 region: CASSPRPGEDGYTF. In nucleotides, the CDR3 is TGTGCCAGCAGTCCACGCCCGGGGGAAGATGGCTACACCTTC.

This chain links TRBV28 with TRBJ2-1; TRBD1 agrees at 12 bases. V lost 4 bases, J lost 7 bases, and 8 bases stayed unmatched. This CDR3 region has 16 residues. In germline, CDR1 is MDHEN, CDR2 SYDVKM. In DNA form, the CDR3 reads TGTGCCAGCAGTTACTTCGGGACAGGGGGCTCGAATGAGCAGTTCTTC. Its translation: CASSYFGTGGSNEQFF.

The CDR3 DNA reads as TGTGCCAGCAGTTGGCAGGGGCGCACAGATACGCAGTATTTT. This sequence encodes CASSWQGRTDTQYF. The chain links TRBV6-5 to TRBJ2-3; D is possibly TRBD1 (6 bases). The CDR3 loop spans 14 amino acids. The germline V gene encodes CDR1 MNHEY and CDR2 SVGAGI. Deletions cut 4 bases from V and 1 base from J, with 9 bases between.

This clone occurred once. This chain uses TRBV6-5 with TRBJ1-2, with D tentatively TRBD1 (6 bases). The CDR3 runs 11 residues. The germline gives CDR1 MNHEY, CDR2 SVGAGI. Trimming took off 8 bases at V and 8 bases at J, with 12 bases between the two ends. The CDR3 reads CASGGAGGYTF. CDR3 bases: TGTGCCAGCGGGGGGGCGGGAGGCTACACCTTC.

The chain employs TRBV29-1 and TRBJ2-5; TRBD2 matches 8 bases. V trimming: 7 bases; J trimming: 5 bases; junction bases outside the gene matches: 9. The V gene's germline CDR1 is SQVTM and CDR2 ANQGSEA. The CDR3 extends over 13 amino acids. Here the CDR3 DNA reads TGCAGCGCCCGGGCGGGGGGTCGGGAGACCCAGTACTTC. Amino acid sequence: CSARAGGRETQYF. The whole variable domain, filled in from reference TRBV29-1 and TRBJ2-5, reads SAVISQKPSRDICQRGTSLTIQCQVDSQVTMMFWYRQQPGQSLTLIATANQGSEATYESGFVIDKFPISRPNLTFSTLTVSNMSPEDSSIYLCSARAGGRETQYFGPGTRLLVL.

This chain connects TRBV27 to TRBJ1-4, with TRBD1 as a possible D gene (5 bases). V lost 6 bases, J lost 7 bases, and 27 bases lay in between. The germline V gene has CDR1 MNHEY and CDR2 SMNVEV (reference sequence). This CDR3 spans 18 amino acids. The CDR3 loop is CASRKFATPVSRGEKLFF. The CDR3 DNA reads TGTGCCAGCAGGAAGTTCGCCACACCGGTCTCAAGGGGTGAAAAACTGTTTTTT. Full variable domain (missing parts from reference TRBV27 and TRBJ1-4): EAQVTQNPRYLITVTGKKLTVTCSQNMNHEYMSWYRQDPGLGLRQIYYSMNVEVTDKGDVPEGYKVSRKEKRNFPLILESPSPNQTSLYFCASRKFATPVSRGEKLFFGSGTQLSVL.

The CDR3 region is CASSSGQGNGYTF. In DNA form, the CDR3 reads TGTGCCAGCAGCTCGGGACAGGGCAATGGCTACACCTTC. The rearrangement joins TRBV7-9 to TRBJ1-2; 9 bases align to TRBD1. This CDR3 is 13 amino acids long. Germline CDR1 and CDR2: SEHNR and FQNEAQ (reference sequence). Trimming cost V 4 bases and J 6 bases; bases outside gene matches: 3. Together with reference TRBV7-9 and TRBJ1-2, the CDR3 gives the full variable domain: DTGVSQNPRHKITKRGQNVTFRCDPISEHNRLYWYRQTLGQGPEFLTYFQNEAQLEKSRLLSDRFSAERPKGSFSTLEIQRTEQGDSAMYLCASSSGQGNGYTFGSGTRLTVV.

The chain carries TRBV18 and TRBJ2-2, with TRBD2 identical over 7 bases. The trim removed 2 bases at V and 3 bases at J, leaving 9 bases unmatched. The CDR3 runs 17 residues. Germline loops: CDR1 KGHSH, CDR2 LQKENI. CDR3 sequence reads: CASSPRASGMDTGELFF. The CDR3 nucleotides read TGTGCCAGCTCACCAAGGGCCAGCGGGATGGACACCGGGGAGCTGTTTTTT.

A note on this clone: This CDR3 is also generated by other DNA sequences in the sample. J is TRBJ2-7 and V is TRBV9; weak D call: TRBD1 (6 bases). Germline V CDR1 and CDR2: SGDLS, YYNGEE. The CDR3 has 14 amino acids. Trimming took off 3 bases at V and 0 bases at J, with 10 bases between the two ends. The CDR3 spells CASSARQDSYEQYF. In DNA, the CDR3 is TGTGCCAGCAGCGCTCGACAGGACTCCTACGAGCAGTACTTC.

The V and J genes are TRBV7-9 and TRBJ1-1; no firm D call. The CDR3 extends over 12 amino acids. Per germline, CDR1 SEHNR and CDR2 FQNEAQ (reference sequence). The ends were cut back, 5 bases at V and 8 bases at J, with 12 bases in the middle. The CDR3 DNA reads as TGTGCCAGCAGCCAGGTTCGCAGAGAAGCTTTCTTT. It encodes CASSQVRREAFF.

V usage is TRBV7-2 and J usage is TRBJ1-5; TRBD1 is a possible D gene (5 bases). V was cut by 0 bases and J by 5 bases, with 11 bases left in between. The CDR3 covers 15 residues. Germline CDR1 SGHTA, CDR2 FQGNSA. The CDR3 sequence is CASSLAARVDQPQHF. CDR3 nucleotides: TGTGCCAGCAGCTTAGCGGCCAGGGTTGATCAGCCCCAGCATTTT. The full variable domain, completed using reference TRBV7-2 and TRBJ1-5, is GAGVSQSPSNKVTEKGKDVELRCDPISGHTALYWYRQSLGQGLEFLIYFQGNSAPDKSGLPSDRFSAERTGGSVSTLTIQRTQQEDSAVYLCASSLAARVDQPQHFGDGTRLSIL.

This clone showed up just a few times. This chain links TRBV6-5 with TRBJ2-7, with D hard to call. The V and J ends lost 2 bases and 5 bases respectively, with 10 bases between them. Looked up from germline, CDR1 is MNHEY and CDR2 is SVGAGI. The CDR3 is 13 amino acids. In nucleotides, the CDR3 is TGTGCCAGCAGTTACGATCACAGTAACGAGCAGTACTTC. It codes for CASSYDHSNEQYF.

This clone was recorded once. V is TRBV5-1 and J is TRBJ1-2; no reliable D call. The V gene lost 6 bases and the J gene lost 3 bases, with 18 bases spanning the gap. The CDR3 sequence is 15 residues long. Germline CDR1 SGHRS, CDR2 YFSETQ. CDR3: CASNPTPGSDYGYTF. DNA of the CDR3: TGCGCCAGCAACCCCACGCCCGGTTCGGACTATGGCTACACCTTC.

This chain links TRBV4-1 with TRBJ1-1, with TRBD1 identical over 8 bases. Losses at the gene ends were 2 bases for V and 1 base for J; bases not matched to a gene: 18. CDR3 length equals 20 residues. In germline, CDR1 is MGHRA, CDR2 YSYEKL. The CDR3 reads CASSQLPGQVLGLGNTEAFF. The CDR3 DNA is TGCGCCAGCAGCCAACTTCCGGGACAGGTCCTCGGGTTAGGGAACACTGAAGCTTTCTTT.

V is TRBV7-9 and J is TRBJ2-1; 11 positions agree with TRBD2. The germline V gene encodes CDR1 SEHNR and CDR2 FQNEAQ (reference sequence). The trim removed 1 base at V and 0 bases at J, leaving 8 bases unmatched. The CDR3 is 19 amino acids. The CDR3 region is CASSLELGTSGSSYNEQFF. CDR3 bases: TGTGCCAGCAGCTTAGAGTTGGGGACTAGCGGAAGCTCCTACAATGAGCAGTTCTTC.

The chain carries TRBV28 and TRBJ2-7, with a possible D match to TRBD1 (7 bases). Germline V CDR1 and CDR2: MDHEN, SYDVKM. The V end was cut by 3 bases, the J end by 5 bases, with 17 bases between. This CDR3 contains 15 residues. This CDR3 is CASSFWRGRFHEQYF. CDR3 coding DNA: TGTGCCAGCAGTTTTTGGAGGGGGCGGTTTCACGAGCAGTACTTC.

Note on this clone: One end of the junction varies from germline; a read error may be responsible. The V gene is TRBV6-4, the J gene TRBJ2-1; D possibly corresponds to TRBD1 (6 bases). The CDR3 is made up of 14 amino acids. The germline gives CDR1 MRHNA, CDR2 SNTAGT. This CDR3 reads CASSDSSRGNEQLF. The DNA for the CDR3 is TGTGCCAGCAGTGACTCTAGCAGGGGTAATGAGCAGCTCTTC.

The chain employs TRBV2 and TRBJ1-5; D is unclear. This CDR3 is built from 16 residues. The V gene lost 3 bases and the J gene lost 5 bases, with 17 bases spanning the gap. Germline values: CDR1 SNHLY, CDR2 FYNNEI. The CDR3 here is CASSDVGLARDQPQHF. Written as DNA, the CDR3 is TGTGCCAGCAGTGATGTGGGCCTTGCGAGGGATCAGCCCCAGCATTTT. Combining the CDR3 with reference TRBV2 and TRBJ1-5 gives the whole variable domain EPEVTQTPSHQVTQMGQEVILRCVPISNHLYFYWYRQILGQKVEFLVSFYNNEISEKSEIFDDQFSVERPDGSNFTLKIRSTKLEDSAMYFCASSDVGLARDQPQHFGDGTRLSIL.

The V gene is TRBV19, the J gene TRBJ2-1; 7 positions agree with TRBD2. Unmatched junction bases numbered 7, after V lost 3 bases and J lost 5 bases. This CDR3 is 15 amino acids long. Per germline, CDR1 LNHDA and CDR2 SQIVND (reference sequence). This chain's CDR3 is CASSMGRDYNNEQFF. CDR3 coding DNA: TGTGCCAGTAGTATGGGACGGGACTACAACAATGAGCAGTTCTTC.

With respect to this clone: The same CDR3 also results from other DNA sequences found in this sample. V is TRBV9 and J is TRBJ1-4; no reliable D call. This CDR3 region has 13 residues. The V end lost 0 bases, the J end lost 3 bases, and 3 bases lay between the germline ends. Germline CDR1 SGDLS, CDR2 YYNGEE. The CDR3 DNA reads as TGTGCCAGCAGCGTAGGGCCTAATGAAAAACTGTTTTTT. This translates into CASSVGPNEKLFF.